The sequence of this TCR beta chain was determined in a study of blood T cell repertoires in COVID-19. The wider study: There were acute and convalescent COVID-19 samples, and they came from the United States, Italy and Spain. Nucleic acid was either cDNA or gDNA, and it came from T cells, B-cell-depleted T cells, or PBMCs.

The CDR3 has 15 residues. CDR1 is SGDLS and CDR2 is YYNGEE in the germline V gene. V lost 1 base to trimming and J lost 1 base, with 11 bases between them. Original handling: Using reference gene primer amplification, nucleated cell counts were estimated. Profiled with immunoSEQ multiplex PCR; TCRdb holds only in-frame clones, not every one. The DNA was the basis for D and trimming; V, J and clone size are from that table. The sample includes about 170,000 clones, roughly 86% seen only once; the top ten take roughly 3.5%. The TCR comes from a man between 70 and 80 years old with acute or convalescent COVID-19. Sequencing used peripheral blood. This chain connects TRBV9 to TRBJ1-1, with D uncertain. CDR3 coding DNA: TGTGCCAGCAGCGTATATGCGGGATCGAACACTGAAGCTTTCTTT. It codes for CASSVYAGSNTEAFF.